The 21 T cell receptor beta chains reported below all come from one sample, sequenced in a study of T cells in Graves' hyperthyroidism and ophthalmopathy. From RNA transcripts, TCR beta CDR3 regions were amplified. First-round RT-PCR with HTBI primers amplified the TCR CDR3 region. TCRdb passed the multiplex PCR reads through MiXCR, listing each CDR3 protein once. The data show a few hundred thousand distinct CDR3 sequences, approximately 14% seen once. Sequenced sample: blood. The source is a woman in her thirties with Graves' hyperthyroidism.

At least ten counts were recorded for this clonotype. J is TRBJ2-7 and V is TRBV10-3; 9 nucleotides align to TRBD2. With 2 bases clipped from V and 5 bases from J, the junction kept 13 bases outside the gene matches. Looked up from germline, CDR1 is ENHRY and CDR2 is SYGVKD. The CDR3 runs to 17 residues. In DNA, the CDR3 is TGTGCCATCAGTGAGGAACCAAAGCGGGAGGACCGCGACGAGCAGTACTTC. Protein sequence: CAISEEPKREDRDEQYF.

The rearrangement uses TRBV11-2 and TRBJ1-4; 8 bases are a match to TRBD1. The trim removed 1 base at V and 8 bases at J, leaving 9 bases unmatched. CDR1 is SGHAT and CDR2 is FQNNGV in the germline V gene. The CDR3 runs 16 residues. The CDR3: CASSLGQGAPEEKLFF. Written as DNA, the CDR3 is TGTGCCAGCAGCTTAGGGCAGGGGGCGCCTGAAGAAAAACTGTTTTTT.

At least ten counts were recorded for this clonotype. The V gene is TRBV5-5, the J gene TRBJ2-7; D tentatively reads TRBD1 or TRBD2 (5 bases each). Germline CDR1 is SGHKS and CDR2 is YYEKEE (reference sequence). Trimming stripped 0 bases from V and 4 bases from J, with 17 bases between. This CDR3 has 16 residues. In nucleotides, the CDR3 is TGTGCCAGCAGCTTGGCACCCGGCAGGGAGCAATACGAGCAGTACTTC. Residues: CASSLAPGREQYEQYF. The entire variable domain, with the rest obtained from reference TRBV5-5 and TRBJ2-7, is as follows: DAGVTQSPTHLIKTRGQQVTLRCSPISGHKSVSWYQQVLGQGPQFIFQYYEKEERGRGNFPDRFSARQFPNYSSELNVNALLLGDSALYLCASSLAPGREQYEQYFGPGTRLTVT.

Only a few counts were recorded for this clonotype. The CDR3 region has the DNA TGTGCCAGTAGTATAGGCGGCGGACGGAAGAATGAAAAACTGTTTTTT. It yields the protein CASSIGGGRKNEKLFF. This rearrangement joins TRBV19 to TRBJ1-4; no definite D call. Germline V gives CDR1 LNHDA, CDR2 SQIVND (reference sequence). The CDR3 runs 16 residues. V was trimmed by 1 base and J by 5 bases, leaving 14 bases between them.

The table lists this clonotype with a few counts. The gene calls are TRBV3-1 and TRBJ2-5, with D uncertain. CDR3 length: 15 residues. Germline V gives CDR1 LGHDT, CDR2 YNNKEL (reference sequence). Trimming stripped 7 bases from V and 2 bases from J, with 17 bases between. The CDR3 DNA reads TGTGCCAGCACCACAAGAAACCCCTTACAAGAGACCCAGTACTTC. It translates to CASTTRNPLQETQYF.

The chain recombines TRBV7-6 with TRBJ1-3; 7 bases are shared with TRBD1. CDR3 length: 15 amino acids. Germline CDR1 is SGHVS and CDR2 is FNYEAQ. V gave up 1 base and J gave up 0 bases; unmatched junction bases: 0. The CDR3 sequence: CASSLGDSSGNTIYF. Here the CDR3 DNA reads TGTGCCAGCAGCTTAGGGGACAGCTCTGGAAACACCATATATTTT.

CDR3 region: CASSSGTVRKNIQYF. The CDR3 nucleotides are TGTGCCAGTAGTAGTGGGACAGTAAGAAAAAACATTCAGTACTTC. The V and J genes are TRBV19 and TRBJ2-4, with TRBD1 matching over 7 bases. This CDR3 has 15 amino acids. Germline V lookup: CDR1 LNHDA, CDR2 SQIVND (reference sequence). Germline trimming cut 4 bases from V and 4 bases from J; bases unmatched to any gene: 7.

A note on this clonotype: Possible read error: a much larger clone is one base away. The rearrangement links TRBV5-1 to TRBJ2-5; D is possibly TRBD2 (6 bases). Trimming took 0 bases from V and 4 from J, leaving 13 bases between them. This CDR3 comprises 15 residues. CDR1 is SGHRS and CDR2 is YFSETQ in the germline V gene. The DNA of the CDR3 is TGCGCCAGCAGCTTGGGCCAGGGAGGCCGAGAGACCCAGTACTTC. Protein: CASSLGQGGRETQYF.

This clonotype was seen at least ten times. This chain connects TRBV28 to TRBJ1-5; 9 nucleotides match TRBD1. The CDR3 is made up of 13 amino acids. V lost 6 bases, J lost 5 bases, and 2 bases stayed unmatched. Germline V gives CDR1 MDHEN, CDR2 SYDVKM. The CDR3 loop is CASRGTGYQPQHF. The CDR3 coding sequence is TGTGCCAGCAGAGGGACAGGGTATCAGCCCCAGCATTTT.

A few counts support this clonotype. The rearrangement joins TRBV12-3 or TRBV12-4 to TRBJ2-3; D unresolved. The V gene lost 3 bases and the J gene lost 2 bases, with 6 bases spanning the gap. This CDR3 region has 13 residues. CDR3 residues: CASSFIATDTQYF. CDR3 sequence (DNA): TGTGCCAGCAGTTTTATTGCCACAGATACGCAGTATTTT.

This clonotype was recorded many times. The J gene is TRBJ2-1, the V gene TRBV7-2, with 10 bases identical to TRBD1. Germline V CDR1 and CDR2: SGHTA, FQGNSA. V lost 3 bases, J lost 15 bases, and 11 bases stayed unmatched. The CDR3 sequence is 14 residues long. The CDR3 spells CASSFPGQGSVAFF. DNA for the CDR3: TGTGCCAGCAGCTTCCCGGGACAGGGGTCGGTAGCGTTCTTC.

The sample holds many counts of this clonotype. The V and J genes are TRBV6-1 and TRBJ2-7; D is possibly TRBD1 or TRBD2 (7 bases each). There are 15 residues in the CDR3. V lost 6 bases to trimming and J lost 7 bases, with 22 bases between them. Germline V gene sequence: CDR1 MNHNS, CDR2 SASEGT. In DNA, the CDR3 is TGTGCCAGCAGGACCCAGACAGGGACTAACGGGGAGCAGTACTTC. Protein: CASRTQTGTNGEQYF.

The chain links TRBV6-1 to TRBJ2-1, with 9 nucleotides matching TRBD1. This CDR3 contains 15 residues. Trimming at V came to 4 bases and at J to 6 bases, leaving 7 bases not matched to a gene. Germline CDR1 and CDR2: MNHNS and SASEGT. The CDR3: CASSGDRGSSNEQFF. The DNA of the CDR3 is TGTGCCAGCAGTGGTGACAGGGGGTCTTCCAATGAGCAGTTCTTC.

The rearrangement links TRBV19 to TRBJ2-1, with D maybe TRBD2 (6 bases). The V gene lost 6 bases and the J gene lost 0 bases, with 9 bases spanning the gap. This CDR3 is 14 amino acids long. Per the germline V gene, CDR1 is LNHDA and CDR2 is SQIVND (reference sequence). CDR3 sequence: CASRGLSSYNEQFF. Written as DNA, the CDR3 is TGTGCCAGTAGGGGACTTAGCTCCTACAATGAGCAGTTCTTC.

This clonotype was detected many times. The chain joins TRBV11-1 to TRBJ1-2, with a weak D call TRBD1 (6 bases). Germline loops: CDR1 SGHAT, CDR2 FQDESV (reference sequence). The CDR3 consists of 14 residues. V was shortened by 0 bases and J by 7 bases, with 12 bases between the two germline ends. CDR3 region: CASSLAPTGGGYTF. Here the CDR3 DNA reads TGTGCCAGCAGCTTAGCGCCGACAGGCGGTGGCTACACCTTC.

This clonotype was found many times. This sequence joins TRBV15 and TRBJ2-2; TRBD1 aligns across 9 bases. Germline V gives CDR1 LNHNV, CDR2 YYDKDF (reference sequence). V lost 3 bases and J lost 5; bases outside the gene matches: 4. The CDR3 consists of 15 residues. CDR3 protein: CATSRGQGTTGELFF. The CDR3 DNA reads TGTGCCACCAGCAGGGGACAGGGTACAACCGGGGAGCTGTTTTTT.

The sample holds many counts of this clonotype. The genes are TRBV12-3 or TRBV12-4 and TRBJ1-1; no definite D call. Between the trimmed V and J ends, which lost 4 bases and 6 bases, there was a span of 9 bases. The length of the CDR3 is 12 residues. Here the CDR3 reads CASSWGPAEAFF. The CDR3 nucleotides read TGTGCCAGCAGTTGGGGTCCAGCTGAAGCTTTCTTT.

This clonotype was detected ten times or more. The chain joins TRBV7-9 to TRBJ2-3, with TRBD1 matching 9 bases. Trimming took 8 bases from V and 4 from J; bases not matched to a gene: 10. The CDR3 totals 15 residues. Germline V gives CDR1 SEHNR, CDR2 FQNEAQ (reference sequence). CDR3 sequence reads: CASAPGTGNADTQYF. CDR3 coding DNA: TGTGCCAGCGCCCCCGGGACAGGGAACGCAGATACGCAGTATTTT.

The V call is TRBV29-1, the J call TRBJ1-2; D gene unclear. Germline V gene lookup returns CDR1 SQVTM and CDR2 ANQGSEA. The length of the CDR3 is 9 residues. The V end was cut by 5 bases, the J end by 6 bases, with 4 bases between. The chain's CDR3 is CSVSDGYTF. The DNA for the CDR3 is TGCAGCGTTTCCGATGGCTACACCTTC.

This clonotype was seen many times. The rearrangement joins TRBV2 to TRBJ1-5; a weak D match, TRBD1 (5 bases). The CDR3 has 14 residues. V was shortened by 4 bases and J by 6 bases, with 13 bases between the two germline ends. CDR1 is SNHLY, CDR2 FYNNEI, per germline. The CDR3 DNA is TGTGCCAGCAGTGGTCAGGGAGGTTTTCAGCCCCAGCATTTT. Encoded protein: CASSGQGGFQPQHF.

The chain's CDR3 is CASSFRTGDNEQFF. The CDR3 region has the DNA TGTGCCAGCAGCTTCAGGACGGGGGACAATGAGCAGTTCTTC. V usage is TRBV7-2 and J usage is TRBJ2-1, with D possibly TRBD2 on 6 matching bases. The CDR3 runs 14 residues. In germline, CDR1 is SGHTA, CDR2 FQGNSA. With 3 bases removed from V and 5 bases from J, the gap between germline ends came to 11 bases.